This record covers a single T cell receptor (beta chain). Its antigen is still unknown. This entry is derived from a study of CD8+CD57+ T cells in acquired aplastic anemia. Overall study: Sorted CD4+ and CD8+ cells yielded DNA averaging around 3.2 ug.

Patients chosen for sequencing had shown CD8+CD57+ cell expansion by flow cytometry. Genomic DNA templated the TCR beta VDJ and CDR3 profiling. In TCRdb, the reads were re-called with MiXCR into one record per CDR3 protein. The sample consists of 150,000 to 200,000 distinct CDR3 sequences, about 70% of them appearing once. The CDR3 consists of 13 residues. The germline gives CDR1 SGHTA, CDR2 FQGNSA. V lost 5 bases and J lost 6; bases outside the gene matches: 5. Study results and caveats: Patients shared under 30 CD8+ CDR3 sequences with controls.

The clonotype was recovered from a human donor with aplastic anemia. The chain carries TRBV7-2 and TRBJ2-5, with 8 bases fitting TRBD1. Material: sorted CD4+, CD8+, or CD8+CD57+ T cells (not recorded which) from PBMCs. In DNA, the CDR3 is TGTGCCAGCAGCATAAGACAGGGGCAGACCCAGTACTTC. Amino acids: CASSIRQGQTQYF. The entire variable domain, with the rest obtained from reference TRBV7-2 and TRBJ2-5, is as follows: GAGVSQSPSNKVTEKGKDVELRCDPISGHTALYWYRQSLGQGLEFLIYFQGNSAPDKSGLPSDRFSAERTGGSVSTLTIQRTQQEDSAVYLCASSIRQGQTQYFGPGTRLLVL.